The next 11 T cell receptor beta chains were all read from a single sample in a study of cytomegalovirus exposure and HLA in healthy donors. Libraries were prepared by immunoSEQ multiplex PCR; TCRdb keeps only in-frame clonotypes and omits some of them. In the table there are under 300,000 clones, around 89% of which are singletons. What was sequenced was PBMCs. The source of these receptors is a woman aged 18-35 years in good health and CMV-seronegative.

The V call is TRBV6-6, the J call TRBJ2-2; 7 bases align to TRBD2. In germline, CDR1 is MNHNY, CDR2 SVGAGI (reference sequence). This CDR3 has 15 residues. The junction had 3 bases not matched to a gene; V was cut back by 1 base and J by 4 bases. The CDR3 nucleotides read TGTGCCAGCAGTTACTTTGGGGAGGGCACCGGGGAGCTGTTTTTT. This sequence encodes CASSYFGEGTGELFF.

This chain connects TRBV7-2 to TRBJ1-5; no reliable D call. Germline V CDR1 and CDR2: SGHTA, FQGNSA. The CDR3 sequence is 13 residues long. The V end lost 4 bases, the J end lost 4 bases, and 8 bases lay between the germline ends. The CDR3 bases are TGTGCCAGCAGCTCAGTCTCGAATCAGCCCCAGCATTTT. This encodes CASSSVSNQPQHF.

CDR3 region: CASSPGGEQYF. In DNA, the CDR3 is TGCGCCAGCAGCCCTGGCGGGGAGCAGTACTTC. The chain employs TRBV5-1 and TRBJ2-7; TRBD2 might be the D (5 bases). CDR1 SGHRS and CDR2 YFSETQ come from the germline V gene. CDR3 length: 11 amino acids. V was trimmed by 4 bases and J by 7 bases, leaving 9 bases between them.

This chain joins TRBV5-4 and TRBJ1-1; D unclear. The CDR3 length is 13 residues. Trimming left V 2 bases short and J 1 base short, with 6 bases between. From germline, CDR1 is SGHNT and CDR2 YYREEE (reference sequence). The CDR3 DNA is TGTGCCAGCAGCTTCGGAGGGAACACTGAAGCTTTCTTT. Translated, it gives CASSFGGNTEAFF.

V usage is TRBV9 and J usage is TRBJ2-7; D is unresolved. Looked up from germline, CDR1 is SGDLS and CDR2 is YYNGEE. V lost 0 bases, J lost 0 bases, and 7 bases lay in between. The CDR3 runs to 14 residues. The CDR3 DNA is TGTGCCAGCAGCGTAGCACAGATCTCCTACGAGCAGTACTTC. It encodes CASSVAQISYEQYF.

The rearrangement links TRBV28 to TRBJ2-5, with D perhaps TRBD2 (6 bases). Germline loops: CDR1 MDHEN, CDR2 SYDVKM. Trimming removed 3 bases from V and 10 bases from J, with 12 bases in between. The CDR3 has 12 residues. The chain's CDR3 is CASSLSWRDQYF. In DNA form, the CDR3 reads TGTGCCAGCAGTTTGTCATGGAGGGACCAGTACTTC. The full variable domain, in which reference TRBV28 and TRBJ2-5 provide the parts outside the CDR3, is DVKVTQSSRYLVKRTGEKVFLECVQDMDHENMFWYRQDPGLGLRLIYFSYDVKMKEKGDIPEGYSVSREKKERFSLILESASTNQTSMYLCASSLSWRDQYFGPGTRLLVL.

V and J are TRBV6-1 and TRBJ1-1; the D gene is possibly TRBD1 (6 bases). Trimming shortened V by 4 bases and J by 1 base, and 13 bases separated the two germline ends. Germline CDR1 MNHNS, CDR2 SASEGT. The CDR3 spans 15 residues. CDR3 DNA: TGTGCCAGCAGTGTCCGGGACAAACAGAACACTGAAGCTTTCTTT. Translated, it gives CASSVRDKQNTEAFF.

The CDR3 nucleotides read TGTGCCAGCAGCAAACAGAGGACAGGCTACACCTTC. Protein: CASSKQRTGYTF. The chain joins TRBV7-2 to TRBJ1-2, with a tentative D call TRBD1 (5 bases). The V end was cut by 5 bases, the J end by 8 bases, with 12 bases between. The length of the CDR3 is 12 residues. Germline CDR1 is SGHTA and CDR2 is FQGNSA.

V usage is TRBV2 and J usage is TRBJ1-5; D possibly corresponds to TRBD1 (5 bases). Per germline, CDR1 SNHLY and CDR2 FYNNEI. The CDR3 loop spans 14 amino acids. Between the trimmed V and J ends, which lost 2 bases and 7 bases, there was a span of 12 bases. CDR3 protein: CASSEWGGDQPQHF. The CDR3 DNA sequence: TGTGCCAGCAGTGAATGGGGGGGGGACCAGCCCCAGCATTTT.

The chain is built from TRBV7-2 and TRBJ2-5; TRBD1 aligns across 9 bases. The CDR3 covers 14 residues. Germline V gives CDR1 SGHTA, CDR2 FQGNSA. V trimming: 8 bases; J trimming: 5 bases; junction bases outside the gene matches: 9. The CDR3 nucleotides are TGTGCCAGCGGGACAGGGTTCGGTGCGGAGACCCAGTACTTC. The encoded protein is CASGTGFGAETQYF.

This clone has a single count. The CDR3 bases are TGTGCCAGCAGCTTAAGTGGCGGGAAGGACACTGAAGCTTTCTTT. This codes for CASSLSGGKDTEAFF. V and J are TRBV7-8 and TRBJ1-1; D is unresolved. Trimming stripped 2 bases from V and 3 bases from J, with 13 bases between. There are 15 residues in the CDR3. Germline loops: CDR1 SGHVS, CDR2 FQNEAQ.